A selection of T cell receptor beta chains follows, all from one sample in a study of beta chain features in type 1 diabetes. Method: immunoSEQ multiplex PCR; TCRdb's copy keeps in-frame clones and lacks some. Among fewer than 350,000 clones listed, 15% to 20% were seen once. Sequenced material: naive CD4+ T cells from blood. Source of these receptors: a woman aged 18-35 years in good health. CDR3s include the opening cysteine and the closing phenylalanine or tryptophan. D genes are given only for firm matches. The size of a clone is reported for some rows only, either as once, few or many, or as a class for expanded clones.

D gene: TRBD1; J gene: TRBJ1-4; V gene: TRBV6-5; clone size: -; CDR3 protein: CASRQGEKLFF; CDR3 DNA: TGTGCCAGCAGACAGGGGGAAAAACTGTTTTTT
D gene: -; J gene: TRBJ1-6; V gene: TRBV5-8; clone size: once; CDR3 protein: CASSFPGASPLHF; CDR3 DNA: TGTGCCAGCAGCTTCCCAGGGGCTTCACCCCTCCACTTT
D gene: -; J gene: TRBJ2-7; V gene: TRBV4-1; clone size: few; CDR3 protein: CASSQVSLSSYEQYF; CDR3 DNA: TGCGCCAGCAGCCAAGTTTCCCTGAGCTCCTACGAGCAGTACTTC
D gene: -; J gene: TRBJ2-1; V gene: TRBV7-2; clone size: few; CDR3 protein: CASSLRRGYNEQFF; CDR3 DNA: TGTGCCAGCAGCTTACGAAGGGGCTACAATGAGCAGTTCTTC
D gene: -; J gene: TRBJ2-1; V gene: TRBV29-1; clone size: -; CDR3 protein: CSVGGVVSSYNEQFF; CDR3 DNA: TGCAGCGTTGGGGGAGTAGTAAGCTCCTACAATGAGCAGTTCTTC
D gene: TRBD2; J gene: TRBJ2-1; V gene: TRBV5-1; clone size: few; CDR3 protein: CASSFRGSSYNEQFF; CDR3 DNA: TGCGCCAGCAGCTTTCGCGGGAGCTCCTACAATGAGCAGTTCTTC
D gene: -; J gene: TRBJ2-6; V gene: TRBV7-9; clone size: few; CDR3 protein: CASSLVQSGANVLTF; CDR3 DNA: TGTGCCAGCAGCTTAGTACAGTCTGGGGCCAACGTCCTGACTTTC
D gene: -; J gene: TRBJ2-5; V gene: TRBV7-2; clone size: -; CDR3 protein: CASSLMGDRGETQYF; CDR3 DNA: TGTGCCAGCAGCTTAATGGGTGATCGGGGGGAGACCCAGTACTTC
D gene: TRBD2; J gene: TRBJ2-7; V gene: TRBV9; clone size: few; CDR3 protein: CASSVSGGRNYEQYF; CDR3 DNA: TGTGCCAGCAGCGTCAGCGGGGGCCGAAACTACGAGCAGTACTTC
D gene: -; J gene: TRBJ2-7; V gene: TRBV30; clone size: -; CDR3 protein: CAWSAGRFYEQYF; CDR3 DNA: TGTGCCTGGAGTGCCGGTCGATTTTACGAGCAGTACTTC
D gene: TRBD1; J gene: TRBJ1-3; V gene: TRBV7-9; clone size: few; CDR3 protein: CASSSRPGTGGSGNTIYF; CDR3 DNA: TGTGCCAGCAGCTCGCGTCCCGGGACAGGGGGCAGTGGAAACACCATATATTTT
D gene: -; J gene: TRBJ2-5; V gene: TRBV7-2; clone size: few; CDR3 protein: CASSREPQETQYF; CDR3 DNA: TGTGCCAGCAGCCGGGAACCACAAGAGACCCAGTACTTC
D gene: TRBD1; J gene: TRBJ2-3; V gene: TRBV4-1; clone size: -; CDR3 protein: CASRPGQGRRTDTQYF; CDR3 DNA: TGCGCCAGCAGACCGGGACAGGGAAGGCGCACAGATACGCAGTATTTT
D gene: TRBD1; J gene: TRBJ1-2; V gene: TRBV7-6; clone size: -; CDR3 protein: CASSVGTGHLYGYTF; CDR3 DNA: TGTGCCAGCAGCGTCGGGACAGGGCACCTCTATGGCTACACCTTC
D gene: -; J gene: TRBJ1-1; V gene: TRBV18; clone size: few; CDR3 protein: CASSPRENTEAFF; CDR3 DNA: TGTGCCAGCTCACCGCGAGAGAACACTGAAGCTTTCTTT
D gene: TRBD2; J gene: TRBJ2-1; V gene: TRBV30; clone size: -; CDR3 protein: CAWNRGGWHEQFF; CDR3 DNA: TGTGCCTGGAACCGGGGGGGGTGGCATGAGCAGTTCTTC
D gene: -; J gene: TRBJ2-5; V gene: TRBV19; clone size: few; CDR3 protein: CASSPTGQETQYF; CDR3 DNA: TGTGCCAGTAGCCCTACAGGTCAAGAGACCCAGTACTTC
D gene: -; J gene: TRBJ1-1; V gene: TRBV4-1; clone size: -; CDR3 protein: CASSQDRVGSDAFF; CDR3 DNA: TGCGCCAGCAGCCAAGATAGGGTCGGGAGCGATGCTTTCTTT
D gene: -; J gene: TRBJ1-5; V gene: TRBV30; clone size: -; CDR3 protein: CASQGGGNQPQHF; CDR3 DNA: TGTGCCAGCCAGGGAGGAGGCAATCAGCCCCAGCATTTT
D gene: -; J gene: TRBJ2-1; V gene: TRBV14; clone size: few; CDR3 protein: CASSPPPTGAHEQFF; CDR3 DNA: TGTGCCAGCAGCCCGCCCCCGACAGGAGCCCATGAGCAGTTCTTC
D gene: -; J gene: TRBJ2-7; V gene: TRBV5-5; clone size: -; CDR3 protein: CASSLVRGNEQYF; CDR3 DNA: TGTGCCAGCAGCTTGGTTAGAGGGAACGAGCAGTACTTC
D gene: TRBD2; J gene: TRBJ2-5; V gene: TRBV7-9; clone size: -; CDR3 protein: CASSPGRAVETQYF; CDR3 DNA: TGTGCCAGCAGCCCCGGGAGGGCGGTGGAGACCCAGTACTTC
D gene: -; J gene: TRBJ2-7; V gene: TRBV4-3; clone size: few; CDR3 protein: CASSQEAGSYEQYF; CDR3 DNA: TGCGCCAGCAGCCAAGAGGCCGGGTCCTACGAGCAGTACTTC
D gene: -; J gene: TRBJ1-5; V gene: TRBV23-1; clone size: -; CDR3 protein: CASSQSDRWGGGNQPQHF; CDR3 DNA: TGCGCCAGCAGTCAATCCGACCGCTGGGGGGGTGGCAATCAGCCCCAGCATTTT
D gene: TRBD1; J gene: TRBJ1-1; V gene: TRBV19; clone size: -; CDR3 protein: CASSMGQSNTEAFF; CDR3 DNA: TGTGCCAGTAGTATGGGACAGAGTAACACTGAAGCTTTCTTT
D gene: -; J gene: TRBJ2-1; V gene: TRBV5-1; clone size: -; CDR3 protein: CASSLEGGSYNEQFF; CDR3 DNA: TGCGCCAGCAGCTTGGAAGGGGGATCCTACAATGAGCAGTTCTTC
D gene: -; J gene: TRBJ1-1; V gene: TRBV6-5; clone size: -; CDR3 protein: CASRKTSLNAEAFF; CDR3 DNA: TGTGCCAGCAGGAAAACGAGCCTCAACGCTGAAGCTTTCTTT
D gene: TRBD1; J gene: TRBJ2-2; V gene: TRBV15; clone size: few; CDR3 protein: CAIRRSGDRGTGELFF; CDR3 DNA: TGTGCCATTCGAAGGTCCGGGGACAGGGGAACCGGGGAGCTGTTTTTT
D gene: TRBD2; J gene: TRBJ2-7; V gene: TRBV9; clone size: few; CDR3 protein: CASSFGLENYEQYF; CDR3 DNA: TGTGCCAGCAGCTTCGGACTAGAGAACTACGAGCAGTACTTC
D gene: TRBD2; J gene: TRBJ2-5; V gene: TRBV5-1; clone size: -; CDR3 protein: CASKTSGSGETQYF; CDR3 DNA: TGCGCCAGCAAGACTAGCGGGAGTGGAGAGACCCAGTACTTC
D gene: TRBD1; J gene: TRBJ1-1; V gene: TRBV30; clone size: few; CDR3 protein: CAWSVGQGGTEAFF; CDR3 DNA: TGTGCCTGGAGTGTGGGACAGGGTGGGACTGAAGCTTTCTTT
D gene: TRBD2; J gene: TRBJ2-3; V gene: TRBV19; clone size: few; CDR3 protein: CASSISTRERDTQYF; CDR3 DNA: TGTGCCAGTAGTATATCTACGCGGGAGAGGGATACGCAGTATTTT
D gene: -; J gene: TRBJ2-1; V gene: TRBV25-1; clone size: -; CDR3 protein: CASSVDGKSYNEQFF; CDR3 DNA: TGTGCCAGCAGTGTGGACGGGAAATCCTACAATGAGCAGTTCTTC
D gene: -; J gene: TRBJ2-1; V gene: TRBV5-1; clone size: -; CDR3 protein: CASSLVAGREQFF; CDR3 DNA: TGCGCCAGCAGCTTGGTGGCAGGAAGAGAGCAGTTCTTC